These 26 T cell receptor beta chains came from one sample sequenced in a study of T cells in Graves' hyperthyroidism and ophthalmopathy. RNA transcripts served as the template for amplifying TCR beta CDR3 regions. The HTBI primer set served for first-round RT-PCR of the TCR CDR3. One entry per CDR3 protein, called by TCRdb with MiXCR from the multiplex PCR reads. The sample lists about 600,000 distinct CDR3 sequences, about 14% seen once, with around 13% in the top ten. The sample consisted of blood. These receptors were taken from a woman in her 50s with Graves' ophthalmopathy.

This chain links TRBV11-3 with TRBJ2-5; tentative D call: TRBD1 (5 bases). Germline V gene lookup returns CDR1 SGHNT and CDR2 YENEEA. Deletions cut 1 base from V and 5 bases from J, with 14 bases between. The CDR3 spans 15 residues. The CDR3 coding sequence is TGTGCCAGCAGCTTAGCCTGGACATACGGGGAGACCCAGTACTTC. It codes for CASSLAWTYGETQYF.

This clonotype came up a few times. The rearrangement uses TRBV9 and TRBJ1-4; no clear D. CDR3 length: 17 residues. Germline lookup yields CDR1 SGDLS and CDR2 YYNGEE. The V gene lost 0 bases and the J gene lost 3 bases, with 15 bases spanning the gap. The CDR3 sequence is CASSVGRLVTANEKLFF. CDR3 in DNA: TGTGCCAGCAGCGTAGGCCGACTAGTGACGGCTAATGAAAAACTGTTTTTT. The full variable domain, rest sourced from reference TRBV9 and TRBJ1-4, is DSGVTQTPKHLITATGQRVTLRCSPRSGDLSVYWYQQSLDQGLQFLIQYYNGEERAKGNILERFSAQQFPDLHSELNLSSLELGDSALYFCASSVGRLVTANEKLFFGSGTQLSVL.

This clonotype was counted ten times or more. The V and J genes are TRBV20-1 and TRBJ1-5; 8 positions agree with TRBD1. V gave up 5 bases and J gave up 6 bases; unmatched junction bases: 6. Germline V gene data show CDR1 as DFQATT and CDR2 as SNEGSKA (reference sequence). This CDR3 contains 13 residues. CDR3 region: CSAGQGRGQPQHF. CDR3 DNA: TGCAGTGCTGGACAGGGACGGGGTCAGCCCCAGCATTTT.

This clonotype was observed many times. V is TRBV3-1 and J is TRBJ2-1; 7 bases are a match to TRBD1. Germline CDR1 is LGHDT and CDR2 is YNNKEL (reference sequence). This CDR3 has 16 amino acids. V shed 6 bases, J shed 8 bases, and the junction held 16 bases outside the gene matches. The CDR3 nucleotides read TGTGCCAGCAGTCCACCTGACAGGGTTGTCTTCGATGAGCAGTTCTTC. It codes for CASSPPDRVVFDEQFF.

This clonotype was counted a few times. J is TRBJ2-1 and V is TRBV20-1; 9 bases align to TRBD1. The CDR3 is 15 residues long. The V gene end was trimmed by 3 bases and the J gene end by 7 bases; junction bases not matched to a gene: 10. Germline V lookup: CDR1 DFQATT, CDR2 SNEGSKA (reference sequence). The CDR3 protein is CSARAGTGYYNEQFF. The CDR3 coding sequence is TGCAGTGCTAGGGCCGGGACAGGGTATTATAATGAGCAGTTCTTC.

This clonotype was recorded only once. CDR3 protein: CASSGVPGQGTTDTQYF. CDR3 nucleotide sequence: TGCGCCAGCAGCGGAGTCCCGGGACAGGGAACCACAGATACGCAGTATTTT. The V call is TRBV5-1, the J call TRBJ2-3, with 9 bases matching TRBD1. This CDR3 spans 17 amino acids. Germline values: CDR1 SGHRS, CDR2 YFSETQ. The V gene end was trimmed by 4 bases and the J gene end by 2 bases; junction bases not matched to a gene: 11.

This chain links TRBV9 with TRBJ2-1; 8 bases match TRBD2. This CDR3 has 15 amino acids. Germline V gives CDR1 SGDLS, CDR2 YYNGEE. The V segment lost 1 base and the J segment 2 bases; nucleotides outside the gene matches: 2. CDR3 loop: CASSVSGSPYNEQFF. In DNA form, the CDR3 reads TGTGCCAGCAGCGTAAGCGGGAGCCCCTACAATGAGCAGTTCTTC.

The CDR3 bases are TGTGCCAGCGGACAGGGCTTTAGGAATGGCTACACCTTC. This encodes CASGQGFRNGYTF. This chain connects TRBV6-2 or TRBV6-3 to TRBJ1-2, with 8 nucleotides matching TRBD1. Germline V CDR1 and CDR2: MNHEY, SVGEGT. The trim removed 8 bases at V and 6 bases at J, leaving 8 bases unmatched. There are 13 residues in the CDR3.

The rearrangement links TRBV6-1 to TRBJ2-3; weak D call: TRBD1 (6 bases). Trimming removed 11 bases from V and 1 base from J, with 16 bases in between. The CDR3 contains 14 residues. Germline V lookup: CDR1 MNHNS, CDR2 SASEGT. CDR3 loop: CAGKQGWGTDTQYF. Here the CDR3 DNA reads TGTGCCGGGAAACAGGGTTGGGGCACAGATACGCAGTATTTT.

This chain links TRBV11-2 with TRBJ2-1; TRBD2 matches at 13 bases. The CDR3 runs to 17 residues. The trim removed 5 bases at V and 0 bases at J, leaving 4 bases unmatched. Looked up from germline, CDR1 is SGHAT and CDR2 is FQNNGV. The CDR3 region has the DNA TGTGCCAGCAGCCCGAGACTAGCGGGGGGCTCCTACAATGAGCAGTTCTTC. Amino acids: CASSPRLAGGSYNEQFF. Combining the CDR3 with reference TRBV11-2 and TRBJ2-1 gives the whole variable domain EAGVAQSPRYKIIEKRQSVAFWCNPISGHATLYWYQQILGQGPKLLIQFQNNGVVDDSQLPKDRFSAERLKGVDSTLKIQPAKLEDSAVYLCASSPRLAGGSYNEQFFGPGTRLTVL.

This clonotype was found once. CDR3 sequence (DNA): TGTGCCAGCAGCTTAGCCGCGCGGGAAGAGACCCAGTACTTC. This codes for CASSLAAREETQYF. V usage is TRBV11-2 and J usage is TRBJ2-5; a possible D gene is TRBD2 (5 bases). V was pared by 1 base and J by 3 bases, with 9 bases between. The germline V gene has CDR1 SGHAT and CDR2 FQNNGV. CDR3 size: 14 residues.

This clonotype was seen repeatedly, ten times or more. The chain couples TRBV18 to TRBJ2-7, with a weak D call TRBD1 (5 bases). Deletions cut 1 base from V and 1 base from J, with 11 bases between. The CDR3 has 15 amino acids. From germline, CDR1 is KGHSH and CDR2 LQKENI. The CDR3 region has the DNA TGTGCCAGCTCACCACGAAAAGGGGAATCCTACGAGCAGTACTTC. Amino acid sequence: CASSPRKGESYEQYF.

The chain couples TRBV9 to TRBJ2-5; TRBD2 matches at 12 bases. The CDR3 has 16 amino acids. Looked up from germline, CDR1 is SGDLS and CDR2 is YYNGEE. J was trimmed by 5 bases and V by 3 bases; bases with no gene match: 8. The CDR3 loop reads CASSESSGRAVETQYF. CDR3 coding DNA: TGTGCCAGCAGCGAATCTAGCGGGAGGGCCGTGGAGACCCAGTACTTC.

The chain recombines TRBV27 with TRBJ2-5; the match to TRBD2 covers 7 bases. The CDR3 length is 15 residues. The germline CDR1 and CDR2 sequences are MNHEY and SMNVEV (reference sequence). Trimming cost V 4 bases and J 5 bases; bases outside gene matches: 10. CDR3 protein: CASSSLPGGYETQYF. The CDR3 coding sequence is TGTGCCAGCAGTTCACTCCCGGGAGGTTATGAGACCCAGTACTTC.

The sample holds many counts of this clonotype. The rearrangement uses TRBV3-1 and TRBJ1-5, with 8 positions matching TRBD1. V shed 2 bases, J shed 6 bases, and the junction held 6 bases outside the gene matches. Germline V CDR1 and CDR2: LGHDT, YNNKEL (reference sequence). The CDR3 sequence is 15 residues long. The CDR3 sequence: CASSQRTGFGQPQHF. The CDR3 nucleotides read TGTGCCAGCAGCCAACGGACAGGGTTTGGTCAGCCCCAGCATTTT.

This clonotype was recorded at least ten times. The chain employs TRBV28 and TRBJ2-4; D gene unclear. CDR3 size: 13 residues. CDR1 MDHEN and CDR2 SYDVKM come from the germline V gene. Trimming left V 5 bases short and J 1 base short, with 6 bases between. The CDR3 nucleotides are TGTGCCAGCAGTCCCACTGCCAAAAACATTCAGTACTTC. Protein sequence: CASSPTAKNIQYF. Drawing the rest from reference TRBV28 and TRBJ2-4, the complete variable domain is DVKVTQSSRYLVKRTGEKVFLECVQDMDHENMFWYRQDPGLGLRLIYFSYDVKMKEKGDIPEGYSVSREKKERFSLILESASTNQTSMYLCASSPTAKNIQYFGAGTRLSVL.

This clonotype was recorded at least ten times. The chain couples TRBV7-3 to TRBJ1-1, with 7 bases identical to TRBD1. Germline loops: CDR1 SGHTA, CDR2 FQGTGA. The V gene end was trimmed by 5 bases and the J gene end by 5 bases; junction bases not matched to a gene: 8. CDR3 size: 14 residues. CDR3 in DNA: TGTGCCAGCAGCCCCTACAGGGGTTGGACTGAAGCTTTCTTT. Encoded protein: CASSPYRGWTEAFF. The full variable domain, with the rest looked up from reference TRBV7-3 and TRBJ1-1, is GAGVSQTPSNKVTEKGKYVELRCDPISGHTALYWYRQSLGQGPEFLIYFQGTGAADDSGLPNDRFFAVRPEGSVSTLKIQRTERGDSAVYLCASSPYRGWTEAFFGQGTRLTVV.

This clonotype showed up many times. The rearrangement joins TRBV7-8 to TRBJ2-1; TRBD1 agrees at 9 bases. V was clipped by 2 bases and J by 8 bases; unmatched bases: 4. The CDR3 consists of 14 residues. Per the germline V gene, CDR1 is SGHVS and CDR2 is FQNEAQ. CDR3 loop: CASSLSTGGYEQFF. CDR3 nucleotide sequence: TGTGCCAGCAGCTTAAGTACAGGGGGCTATGAGCAGTTCTTC.

The genes are TRBV29-1 and TRBJ1-2; D gene uncertain. Germline-derived CDR1 and CDR2 are SQVTM and ANQGSEA. Deletions cut 4 bases from V and 4 bases from J, with 13 bases between. CDR3 length: 13 residues. In nucleotides, the CDR3 is TGCAGCGTTGTAGAAGGGAAACCCTATGGCTACACCTTC. This sequence encodes CSVVEGKPYGYTF.

This clonotype occurred many times. V usage is TRBV27 and J usage is TRBJ1-2; TRBD1 might be the D (5 bases). CDR3 size: 16 residues. CDR1 MNHEY and CDR2 SMNVEV come from the germline V gene (reference sequence). Trimming removed 6 bases from V and 0 bases from J, with 17 bases in between. DNA of the CDR3: TGTGCCAGCAGCAAGAATCAGGGACCATCTAACTATGGCTACACCTTC. It yields the protein CASSKNQGPSNYGYTF.

This clonotype has ten or more counts. CDR3 sequence: CASSLAIHQASYNEQFF. CDR3 coding DNA: TGTGCCAGCAGCTTGGCGATCCACCAAGCCTCCTACAATGAGCAGTTCTTC. The genes are TRBV11-3 and TRBJ2-1; D is undetermined. Germline CDR1 and CDR2: SGHNT and YENEEA. The CDR3 runs to 17 residues. V lost 3 bases, J lost 0 bases, and 15 bases lay in between.

The chain joins TRBV11-2 to TRBJ2-5; no definite D call. The CDR3 sequence is 17 residues long. V lost 1 base to trimming and J lost 0 bases, with 15 bases between them. Looked up from germline, CDR1 is SGHAT and CDR2 is FQNNGV. CDR3 DNA: TGTGCCAGCAGCTTAGCCCAGGCAAAGAGGCACCAAGAGACCCAGTACTTC. The encoded protein is CASSLAQAKRHQETQYF.

This clonotype occurred many times. V gene TRBV7-2 combines with J gene TRBJ1-5; D is undetermined. Per germline, CDR1 SGHTA and CDR2 FQGNSA. The CDR3 is 15 residues long. The V gene lost 4 bases and the J gene lost 3 bases, with 13 bases spanning the gap. CDR3 coding DNA: TGTGCCAGCAGCTCTAGACCTTTCTTCAATCAGCCCCAGCATTTT. This translates into CASSSRPFFNQPQHF.

This clonotype was picked up many times. This chain uses TRBV20-1 with TRBJ2-1, with D possibly TRBD2 on 5 matching bases. The CDR3 runs to 16 residues. V lost 5 bases, J lost 0 bases, and 17 bases lay in between. Germline V gene sequence: CDR1 DFQATT, CDR2 SNEGSKA (reference sequence). CDR3 protein: CSAGSLARSSYNEQFF. The CDR3 nucleotides read TGCAGTGCTGGATCCCTAGCACGGAGCTCCTACAATGAGCAGTTCTTC.

In this sample, this clonotype turned up many times. V gene TRBV7-2 combines with J gene TRBJ2-5, with 8 bases identical to TRBD2. The length of the CDR3 is 15 residues. V shed 1 base, J shed 1 base, and the junction held 2 bases outside the gene matches. In germline, CDR1 is SGHTA, CDR2 FQGNSA. In nucleotides, the CDR3 is TGTGCCAGCAGCTTAGGACTAGCGACCCAAGAGACCCAGTACTTC. It translates to CASSLGLATQETQYF.

This clonotype was found many times. The chain uses TRBV7-3 and TRBJ2-5, with 7 bases that match TRBD1. The J segment lost 4 bases and the V segment lost 5 bases, leaving 10 bases of the junction unmatched. The CDR3 length is 15 residues. CDR1 is SGHTA and CDR2 is FQGTGA in the germline V gene. The CDR3 region has the DNA TGTGCCAGCAGCCCTCAAACAGGGGCGGGAGAGACCCAGTACTTC. This sequence encodes CASSPQTGAGETQYF.